The entry that follows covers one T cell receptor beta chain sequence. The data stem from a study of blood T cell repertoires in COVID-19. Study in general: The samples span acute and convalescent COVID-19 from the United States, Italy and Spain. The cDNA or gDNA used as material had been derived from T cells, B-cell-depleted T cells, or PBMCs.

Germline-derived CDR1 and CDR2 are MNHEY and SVGAGI. J was trimmed by 8 bases and V by 6 bases; bases with no gene match: 8. This CDR3 comprises 13 residues. In the original workflow: Estimation of nucleated cell counts was performed using reference gene primer amplification. TCRdb keeps only in-frame clones here, not all; method: immunoSEQ multiplex PCR. V, J and clone size are taken as reported in that table, and D and trimming were inferred from the DNA itself. Here the sample spans over 250,000 clones, around nine tenths being singletons. The source material was peripheral blood. The rearrangement links TRBV6-5 to TRBJ1-2; the match to TRBD1 covers 8 bases. The clonotype was recovered from a man over 45 with acute or convalescent COVID-19. For the CDR3, the DNA is TGTGCCAGCAGCCAGCAGGGGGCAGGAGGCTACACCTTC. As protein: CASSQQGAGGYTF.